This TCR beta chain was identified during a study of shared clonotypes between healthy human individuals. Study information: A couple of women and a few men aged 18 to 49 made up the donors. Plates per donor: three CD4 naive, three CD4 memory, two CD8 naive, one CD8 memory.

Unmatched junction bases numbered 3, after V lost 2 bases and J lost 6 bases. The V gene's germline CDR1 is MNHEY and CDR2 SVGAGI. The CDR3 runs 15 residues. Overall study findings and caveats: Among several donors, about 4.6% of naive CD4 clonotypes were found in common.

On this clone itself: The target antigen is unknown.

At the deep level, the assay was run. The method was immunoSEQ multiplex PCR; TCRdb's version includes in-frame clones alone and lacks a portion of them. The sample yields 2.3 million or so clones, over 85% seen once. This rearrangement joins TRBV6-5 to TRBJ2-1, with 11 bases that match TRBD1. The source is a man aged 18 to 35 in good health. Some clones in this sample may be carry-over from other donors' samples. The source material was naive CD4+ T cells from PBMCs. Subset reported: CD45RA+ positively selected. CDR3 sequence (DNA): TGTGCCAGCAGTTACGGGACAGGGGGGTTCAATGAGCAGTTCTTC. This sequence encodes CASSYGTGGFNEQFF.